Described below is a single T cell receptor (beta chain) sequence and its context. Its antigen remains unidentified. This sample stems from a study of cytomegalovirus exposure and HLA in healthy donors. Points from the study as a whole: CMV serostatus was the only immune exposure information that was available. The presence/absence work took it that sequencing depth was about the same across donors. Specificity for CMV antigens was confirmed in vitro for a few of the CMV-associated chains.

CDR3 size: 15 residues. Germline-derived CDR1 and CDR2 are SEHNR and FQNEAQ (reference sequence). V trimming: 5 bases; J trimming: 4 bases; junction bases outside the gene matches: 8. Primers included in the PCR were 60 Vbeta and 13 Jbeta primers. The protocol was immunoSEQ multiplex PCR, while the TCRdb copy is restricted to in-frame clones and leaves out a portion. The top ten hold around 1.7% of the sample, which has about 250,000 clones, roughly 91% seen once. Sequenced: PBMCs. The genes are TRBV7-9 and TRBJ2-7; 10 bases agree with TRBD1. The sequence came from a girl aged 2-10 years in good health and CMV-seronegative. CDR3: CASSPRGTGEYEQYF. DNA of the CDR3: TGTGCCAGCAGCCCCAGAGGGACAGGGGAATACGAGCAGTACTTC.